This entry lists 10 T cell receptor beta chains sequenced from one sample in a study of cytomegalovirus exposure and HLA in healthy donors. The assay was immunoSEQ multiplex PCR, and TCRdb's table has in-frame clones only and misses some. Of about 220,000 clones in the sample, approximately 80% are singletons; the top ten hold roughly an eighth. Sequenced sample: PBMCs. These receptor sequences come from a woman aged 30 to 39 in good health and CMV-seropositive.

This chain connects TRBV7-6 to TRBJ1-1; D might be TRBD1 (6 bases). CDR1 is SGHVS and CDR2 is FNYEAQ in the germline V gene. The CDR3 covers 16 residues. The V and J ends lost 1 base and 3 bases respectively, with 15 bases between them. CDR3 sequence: CASSLDQGRGYTEAFF. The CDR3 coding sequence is TGTGCCAGCAGCTTAGATCAGGGGAGGGGGTACACTGAAGCTTTCTTT.

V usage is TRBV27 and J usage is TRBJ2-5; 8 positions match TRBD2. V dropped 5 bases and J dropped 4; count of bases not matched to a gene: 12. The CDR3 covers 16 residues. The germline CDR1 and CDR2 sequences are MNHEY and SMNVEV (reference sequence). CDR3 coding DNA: TGTGCCAGCAGTCCTACTAGCGGAGGGGGGAGAGAGACCCAGTACTTC. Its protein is CASSPTSGGGRETQYF.

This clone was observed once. CDR3 amino acids: CASRGGAGVGGVQFF. The DNA for the CDR3 is TGTGCCAGTAGGGGCGGAGCGGGAGTGGGTGGGGTGCAGTTCTTC. The chain uses TRBV2 and TRBJ2-1; the match to TRBD2 covers 8 bases. The CDR3 covers 15 residues. From germline, CDR1 is SNHLY and CDR2 FYNNEI. The V and J ends lost 9 bases and 12 bases, in that order; junction bases with no gene match: 19.

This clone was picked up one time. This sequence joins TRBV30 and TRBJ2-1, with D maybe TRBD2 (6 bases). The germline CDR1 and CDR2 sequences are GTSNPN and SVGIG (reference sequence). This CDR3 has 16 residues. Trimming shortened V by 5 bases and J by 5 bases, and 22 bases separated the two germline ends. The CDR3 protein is CAWGRELGQANNEQFF. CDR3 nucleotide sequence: TGTGCCTGGGGCCGGGAGCTTGGGCAGGCGAACAATGAGCAGTTCTTC. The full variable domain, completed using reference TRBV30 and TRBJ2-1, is SQTIHQWPATLVQPVGSPLSLECTVEGTSNPNLYWYRQAAGRGLQLLFYSVGIGQISSEVPQNLSASRPQDRQFILSSKKLLLSDSGFYLCAWGRELGQANNEQFFGPGTRLTVL.

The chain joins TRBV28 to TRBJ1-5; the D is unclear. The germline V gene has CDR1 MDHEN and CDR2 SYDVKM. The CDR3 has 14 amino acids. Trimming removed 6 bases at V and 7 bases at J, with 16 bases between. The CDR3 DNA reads TGTGCCAGCAGGGGGTTTGAGTTACAACAGCCCCAGCATTTT. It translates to CASRGFELQQPQHF. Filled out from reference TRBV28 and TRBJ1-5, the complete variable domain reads DVKVTQSSRYLVKRTGEKVFLECVQDMDHENMFWYRQDPGLGLRLIYFSYDVKMKEKGDIPEGYSVSREKKERFSLILESASTNQTSMYLCASRGFELQQPQHFGDGTRLSIL.

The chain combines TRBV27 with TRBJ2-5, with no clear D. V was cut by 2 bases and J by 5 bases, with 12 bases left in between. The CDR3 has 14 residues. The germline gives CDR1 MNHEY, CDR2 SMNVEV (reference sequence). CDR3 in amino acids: CASSLNWILETQYF. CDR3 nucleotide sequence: TGTGCCAGCAGTTTAAATTGGATATTGGAGACCCAGTACTTC.

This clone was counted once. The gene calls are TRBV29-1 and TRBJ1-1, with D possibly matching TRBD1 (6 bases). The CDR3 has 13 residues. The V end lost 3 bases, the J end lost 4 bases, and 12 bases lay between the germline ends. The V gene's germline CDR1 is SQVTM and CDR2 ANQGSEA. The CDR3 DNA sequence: TGCAGCGTTGAGGGACAACAAGGCACTGAAGCTTTCTTT. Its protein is CSVEGQQGTEAFF.

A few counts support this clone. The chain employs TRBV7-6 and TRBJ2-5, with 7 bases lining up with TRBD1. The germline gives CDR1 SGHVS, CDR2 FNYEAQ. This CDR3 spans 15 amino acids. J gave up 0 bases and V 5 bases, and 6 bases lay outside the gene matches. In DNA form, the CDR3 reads TGTGCCAGCAGCCAAATGACAGGGTACCAAGAGACCCAGTACTTC. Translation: CASSQMTGYQETQYF.

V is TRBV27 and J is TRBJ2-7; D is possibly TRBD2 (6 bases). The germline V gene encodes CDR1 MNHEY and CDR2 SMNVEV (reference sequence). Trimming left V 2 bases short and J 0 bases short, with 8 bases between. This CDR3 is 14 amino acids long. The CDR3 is CASSLAGTSYEQYF. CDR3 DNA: TGTGCCAGCAGTTTAGCGGGGACCTCCTACGAGCAGTACTTC.

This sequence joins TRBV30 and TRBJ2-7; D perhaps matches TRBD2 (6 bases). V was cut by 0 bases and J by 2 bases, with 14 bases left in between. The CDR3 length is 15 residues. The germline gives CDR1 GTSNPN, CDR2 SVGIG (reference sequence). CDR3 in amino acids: CAWSVLPSDTYEQYF. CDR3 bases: TGTGCCTGGAGTGTACTCCCTAGCGATACCTACGAGCAGTACTTC.